The T cell receptor beta chain described here comes from a study of shared clonotypes between healthy human individuals. In germline, CDR1 is SGHTA, CDR2 FQGNSA. The V and J ends lost 5 bases and 2 bases respectively, with 15 bases between them. CDR3 length: 16 residues. CD4+ cells yielded CD45RA+ naive and CD45RA-negative memory subsets. TCRdb's copy holds only in-frame clones and misses some; the assay was immunoSEQ multiplex PCR. The table has over a million clones, approximately 98.5% seen once; the top ten hold approximately 0.4%. This clone occurred once. The sequence derives from a man aged 30 to 39 in good health. The chain joins TRBV7-2 to TRBJ2-2; D is ambiguous. What was sequenced was naive CD4+ T cells sorted from blood. Subset given: CD45RA+ positively selected. Here the CDR3 reads CASSRRFVLNTGELFF. The CDR3 nucleotides read TGTGCCAGCAGCCGAAGGTTCGTCCTAAACACCGGGGAGCTGTTTTTT.